The 10 T cell receptor beta chains in this list originate from one sample, sequenced in a study of blood T cell repertoires in COVID-19. Assay: immunoSEQ multiplex PCR; the TCRdb copy retains only in-frame clones and omits some. The table records approximately 160,000 clones, 70% to 85% of them present only once. The sample was peripheral blood. The receptors were gathered from a man in his sixties who had recovered from COVID-19.

The chain has TRBV12-3 or TRBV12-4 and TRBJ2-1; unclear D gene. V lost 7 bases to trimming and J lost 13 bases, with 17 bases between them. The CDR3 runs to 12 residues. CDR3 loop: CASTLVLGDQFF. In nucleotides, the CDR3 is TGTGCCAGCACCCTAGTATTAGGCGATCAGTTCTTC.

V usage is TRBV24-1 and J usage is TRBJ2-3; 9 nucleotides match TRBD2. The germline V gene encodes CDR1 KGHDR and CDR2 SFDVKD. The J segment lost 6 bases and the V segment lost 1 base, leaving 7 bases of the junction unmatched. This CDR3 has 16 amino acids. For the CDR3, the DNA is TGTGCCACCAGTGATTTCGCTAGCGGGGTTAGGGATACGCAGTATTTT. Protein sequence: CATSDFASGVRDTQYF.

The gene calls are TRBV19 and TRBJ2-1, with 12 bases matching TRBD2. The CDR3 has 15 amino acids. The J segment lost 11 bases and the V segment lost 6 bases, leaving 11 bases of the junction unmatched. The germline gives CDR1 LNHDA, CDR2 SQIVND (reference sequence). Written as DNA, the CDR3 is TGTGCCAGTAGCCAAGCTAGCGGGGGGGCCAGTAAGCAGTTCTTC. Its protein is CASSQASGGASKQFF. Complete variable domain (other parts from reference TRBV19 and TRBJ2-1): DGGITQSPKYLFRKEGQNVTLSCEQNLNHDAMYWYRQDPGQGLRLIYYSQIVNDFQKGDIAEGYSVSREKKESFPLTVTSAQKNPTAFYLCASSQASGGASKQFFGPGTRLTVL.

The chain employs TRBV5-1 and TRBJ2-7, with D unresolved. This CDR3 contains 11 residues. Germline values: CDR1 SGHRS, CDR2 YFSETQ. V was pared by 0 bases and J by 5 bases, with 3 bases between. In DNA form, the CDR3 reads TGCGCCAGCAGCTTGGCCAACGAGCAGTACTTC. Its protein is CASSLANEQYF.

The rearrangement joins TRBV5-1 to TRBJ2-7, with TRBD2 matching over 9 bases. This CDR3 comprises 14 residues. Germline CDR1 SGHRS, CDR2 YFSETQ. V gave up 1 base and J gave up 7 bases; unmatched junction bases: 6. CDR3 sequence reads: CASSLLAGSGEQYF. The CDR3 DNA is TGCGCCAGCAGCTTGCTAGCGGGGTCAGGTGAGCAGTACTTC. Variable domain in full (rest from reference TRBV5-1 and TRBJ2-7): KAGVTQTPRYLIKTRGQQVTLSCSPISGHRSVSWYQQTPGQGLQFLFEYFSETQRNKGNFPGRFSGRQFSNSRSEMNVSTLELGDSALYLCASSLLAGSGEQYFGPGTRLTVT.

The chain couples TRBV4-2 to TRBJ2-2, with D possibly matching TRBD2 (6 bases). The CDR3 is 18 amino acids. V was shortened by 4 bases and J by 0 bases, with 18 bases between the two germline ends. Germline CDR1 reads LGHNA; CDR2 reads YNFKEQ. The CDR3 region has the DNA TGTGCCAGCAGCCTCACCCCGGGGGAGGCAGCGAACACCGGGGAGCTGTTTTTT. Protein: CASSLTPGEAANTGELFF.

This clone has a single count. V gene TRBV7-9 combines with J gene TRBJ2-3; 9 nucleotides match TRBD1. V was pared by 5 bases and J by 5 bases, with 11 bases of the junction left unmatched. The CDR3 consists of 16 residues. CDR1 and CDR2 from the germline V gene are SEHNR and FQNEAQ (reference sequence). The CDR3 DNA sequence: TGTGCCAGCAGCCCTAGTGGGACAGGGAGTGGAGATACGCAGTATTTT. Its protein is CASSPSGTGSGDTQYF.

V and J are TRBV5-1 and TRBJ1-2; TRBD1 aligns across 9 bases. After removal of 4 bases from V and 3 bases from J, the junction contained 13 bases not matched to a gene. Germline V gene lookup returns CDR1 SGHRS and CDR2 YFSETQ. The CDR3 is 17 residues long. The CDR3 nucleotides read TGCGCCAGCAGCGAAACCGGGACAGGGCTGACGTACTATGGCTACACCTTC. Residues: CASSETGTGLTYYGYTF. The full variable domain, completed using reference TRBV5-1 and TRBJ1-2, is KAGVTQTPRYLIKTRGQQVTLSCSPISGHRSVSWYQQTPGQGLQFLFEYFSETQRNKGNFPGRFSGRQFSNSRSEMNVSTLELGDSALYLCASSETGTGLTYYGYTFGSGTRLTVV.

V usage is TRBV5-1 and J usage is TRBJ1-1; D not resolved. The CDR3 is 15 residues long. Trimming pared 1 base from V and 4 bases from J, leaving 14 bases between. CDR1 and CDR2 (germline): SGHRS, YFSETQ. Written as DNA, the CDR3 is TGCGCCAGCAGCTTGTACGGTGAGGATGGCACTGAAGCTTTCTTT. Protein sequence: CASSLYGEDGTEAFF. The whole variable domain, remainder taken from reference TRBV5-1 and TRBJ1-1, is KAGVTQTPRYLIKTRGQQVTLSCSPISGHRSVSWYQQTPGQGLQFLFEYFSETQRNKGNFPGRFSGRQFSNSRSEMNVSTLELGDSALYLCASSLYGEDGTEAFFGQGTRLTVV.

This CDR3 is CASSPNLGGATQYF. The CDR3 coding sequence is TGTGCCAGCAGCCCGAACCTCGGGGGGGCAACGCAGTATTTT. This sequence joins TRBV7-3 and TRBJ2-3; 8 bases agree with TRBD2. The CDR3 contains 14 residues. Germline lookup yields CDR1 SGHTA and CDR2 FQGTGA. The V and J ends lost 5 bases and 9 bases, in that order; junction bases with no gene match: 10.